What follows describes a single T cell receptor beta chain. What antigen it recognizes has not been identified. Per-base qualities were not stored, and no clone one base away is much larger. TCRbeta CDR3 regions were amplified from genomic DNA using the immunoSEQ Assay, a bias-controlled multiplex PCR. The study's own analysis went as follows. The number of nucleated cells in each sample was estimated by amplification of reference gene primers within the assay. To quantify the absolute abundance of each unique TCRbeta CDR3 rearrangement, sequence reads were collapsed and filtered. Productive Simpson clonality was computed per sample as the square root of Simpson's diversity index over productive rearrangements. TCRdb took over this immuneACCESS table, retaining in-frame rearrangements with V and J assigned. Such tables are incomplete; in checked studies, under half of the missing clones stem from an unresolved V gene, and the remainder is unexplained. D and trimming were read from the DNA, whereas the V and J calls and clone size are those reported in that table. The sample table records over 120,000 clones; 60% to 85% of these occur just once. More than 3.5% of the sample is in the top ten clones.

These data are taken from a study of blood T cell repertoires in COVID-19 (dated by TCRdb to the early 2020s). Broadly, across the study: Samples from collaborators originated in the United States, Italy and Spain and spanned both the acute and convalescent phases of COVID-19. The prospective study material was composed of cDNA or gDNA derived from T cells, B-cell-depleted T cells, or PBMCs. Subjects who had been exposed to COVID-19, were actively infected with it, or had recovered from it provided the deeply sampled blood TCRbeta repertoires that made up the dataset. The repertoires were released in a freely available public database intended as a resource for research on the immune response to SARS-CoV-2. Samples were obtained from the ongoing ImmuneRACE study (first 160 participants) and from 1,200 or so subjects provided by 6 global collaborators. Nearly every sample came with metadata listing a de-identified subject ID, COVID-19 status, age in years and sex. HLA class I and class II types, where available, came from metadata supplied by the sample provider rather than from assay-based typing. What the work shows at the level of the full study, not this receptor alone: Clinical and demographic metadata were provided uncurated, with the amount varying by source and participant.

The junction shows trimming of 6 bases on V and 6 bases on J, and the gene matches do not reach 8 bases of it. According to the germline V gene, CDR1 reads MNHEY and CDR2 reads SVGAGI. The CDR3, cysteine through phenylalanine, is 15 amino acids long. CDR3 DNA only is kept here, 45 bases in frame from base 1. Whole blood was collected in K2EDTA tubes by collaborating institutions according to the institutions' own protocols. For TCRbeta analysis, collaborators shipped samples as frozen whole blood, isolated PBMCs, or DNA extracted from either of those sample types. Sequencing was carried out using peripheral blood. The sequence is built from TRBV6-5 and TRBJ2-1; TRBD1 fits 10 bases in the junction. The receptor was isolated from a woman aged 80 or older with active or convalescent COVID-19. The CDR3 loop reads CASSAPGQGSNEQFF. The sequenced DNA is TGTGCCAGCAGCGCACCGGGACAGGGGTCCAATGAGCAGTTCTTC.